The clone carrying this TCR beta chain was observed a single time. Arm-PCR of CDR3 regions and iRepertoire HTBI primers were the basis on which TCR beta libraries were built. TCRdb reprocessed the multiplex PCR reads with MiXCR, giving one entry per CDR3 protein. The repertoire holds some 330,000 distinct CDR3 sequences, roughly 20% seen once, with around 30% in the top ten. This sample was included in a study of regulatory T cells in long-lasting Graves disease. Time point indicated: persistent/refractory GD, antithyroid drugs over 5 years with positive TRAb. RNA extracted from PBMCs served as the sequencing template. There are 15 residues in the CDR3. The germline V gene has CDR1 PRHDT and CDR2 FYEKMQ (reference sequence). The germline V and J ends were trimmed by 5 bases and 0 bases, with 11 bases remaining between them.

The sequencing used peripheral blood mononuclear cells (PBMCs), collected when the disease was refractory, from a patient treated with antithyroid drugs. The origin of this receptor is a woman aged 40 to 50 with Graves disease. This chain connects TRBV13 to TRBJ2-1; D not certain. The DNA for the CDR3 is TGTGCCAGCAGCCCGATTGTGAGCTCCTACAATGAGCAGTTCTTC. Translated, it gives CASSPIVSSYNEQFF.